The text below deals with one TCR beta chain. No antigen is known for it. Method: immunoSEQ multiplex PCR; TCRdb's copy keeps in-frame clones and lacks some. The repertoire includes about 100,000 clones, approximately 91% of them detected once, and approximately 12% sits in the top ten. These data originate in a study of siplizumab effects on memory and regulatory T cells. Whole-study results and caveats: Apparently more diverse than memory cells, naive T cells also seemed major alloresponse contributors. Roughly 75-97% of proliferating CD4+ or CD8+ clones lacked an assignable naive or memory phenotype. The alloreactive clones that mapped to unstimulated subsets made up only a minor fraction.

The sequencing sample was made of non-Treg CD4+ T cells sorted from blood. The clonotype was recovered from a human donor in good health.

DNA for the CDR3: TGTGCCAGCAGTATAAAGGGAGATACGCAGTATTTT. Translated, it gives CASSIKGDTQYF. The V and J genes are TRBV2 and TRBJ2-3, with no clear D. The CDR3 is 12 residues long. Per the germline V gene, CDR1 is SNHLY and CDR2 is FYNNEI. Deletions cut 5 bases from V and 5 bases from J, with 8 bases between.